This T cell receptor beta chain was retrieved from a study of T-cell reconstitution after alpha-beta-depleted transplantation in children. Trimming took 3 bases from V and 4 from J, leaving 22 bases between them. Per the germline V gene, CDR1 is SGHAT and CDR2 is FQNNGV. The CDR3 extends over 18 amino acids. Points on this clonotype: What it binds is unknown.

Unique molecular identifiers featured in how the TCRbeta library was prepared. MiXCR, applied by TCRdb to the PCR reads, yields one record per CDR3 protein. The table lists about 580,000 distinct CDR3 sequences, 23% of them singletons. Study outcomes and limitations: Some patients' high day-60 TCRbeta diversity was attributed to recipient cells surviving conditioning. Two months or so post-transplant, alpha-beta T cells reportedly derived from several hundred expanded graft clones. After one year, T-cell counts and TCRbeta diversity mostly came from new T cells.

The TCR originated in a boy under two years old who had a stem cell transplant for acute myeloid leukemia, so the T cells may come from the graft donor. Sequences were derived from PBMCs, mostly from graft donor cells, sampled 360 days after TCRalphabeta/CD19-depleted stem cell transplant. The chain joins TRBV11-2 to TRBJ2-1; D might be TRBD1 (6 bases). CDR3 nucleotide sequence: TGTGCCAGCAGCTTGCCTTGGGCCGGACAGCGCATTTACAATGAGCAGTTCTTC. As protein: CASSLPWAGQRIYNEQFF.